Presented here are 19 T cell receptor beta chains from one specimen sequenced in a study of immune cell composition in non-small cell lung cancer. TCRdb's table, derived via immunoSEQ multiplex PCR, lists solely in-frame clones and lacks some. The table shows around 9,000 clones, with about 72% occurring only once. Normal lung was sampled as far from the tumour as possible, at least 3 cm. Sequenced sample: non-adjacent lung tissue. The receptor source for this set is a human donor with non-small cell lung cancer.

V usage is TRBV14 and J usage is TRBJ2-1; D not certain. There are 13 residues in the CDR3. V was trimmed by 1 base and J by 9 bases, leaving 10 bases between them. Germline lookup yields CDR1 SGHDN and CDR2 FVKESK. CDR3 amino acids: CASSQVIRAEQFF. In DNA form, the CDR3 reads TGTGCCAGCAGCCAAGTAATCCGGGCTGAGCAGTTCTTC.

DNA of the CDR3: TGTGCCAGCGGCTTAGAGGGCCCCTGGCACGAGCAGTACTTC. Translation gives CASGLEGPWHEQYF. The rearrangement links TRBV2 to TRBJ2-7; a weak D match, TRBD2 (5 bases). The germline V gene encodes CDR1 SNHLY and CDR2 FYNNEI. The CDR3 consists of 14 residues. Deletions cut 8 bases from V and 5 bases from J, with 19 bases between.

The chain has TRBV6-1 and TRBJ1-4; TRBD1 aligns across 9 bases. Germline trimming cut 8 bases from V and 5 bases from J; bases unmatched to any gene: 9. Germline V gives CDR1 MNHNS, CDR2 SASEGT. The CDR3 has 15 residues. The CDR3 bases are TGTGCCAGCGGCCCAAGGACAGGGGCCAATGAAAAACTGTTTTTT. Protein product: CASGPRTGANEKLFF.

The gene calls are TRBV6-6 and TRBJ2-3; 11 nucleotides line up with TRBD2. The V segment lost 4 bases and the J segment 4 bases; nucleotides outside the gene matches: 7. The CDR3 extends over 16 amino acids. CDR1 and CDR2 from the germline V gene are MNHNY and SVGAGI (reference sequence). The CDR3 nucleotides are TGTGCCAGCAGTTTCCCCCTAGCGGGAGGAGCAGATACGCAGTATTTT. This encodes CASSFPLAGGADTQYF.

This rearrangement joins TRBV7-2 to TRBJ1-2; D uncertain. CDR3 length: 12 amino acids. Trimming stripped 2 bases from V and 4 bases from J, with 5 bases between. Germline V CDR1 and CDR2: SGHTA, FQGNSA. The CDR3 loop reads CASSLPSYGYTF. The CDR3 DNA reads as TGTGCCAGCAGCTTACCCAGCTATGGCTACACCTTC.

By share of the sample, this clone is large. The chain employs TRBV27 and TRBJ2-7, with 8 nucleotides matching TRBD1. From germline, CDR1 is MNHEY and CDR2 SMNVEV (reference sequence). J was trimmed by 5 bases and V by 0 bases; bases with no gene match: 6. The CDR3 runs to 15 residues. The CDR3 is CASSLSAGGLNEQYF. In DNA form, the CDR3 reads TGTGCCAGCAGTTTATCGGCAGGGGGCCTCAACGAGCAGTACTTC.

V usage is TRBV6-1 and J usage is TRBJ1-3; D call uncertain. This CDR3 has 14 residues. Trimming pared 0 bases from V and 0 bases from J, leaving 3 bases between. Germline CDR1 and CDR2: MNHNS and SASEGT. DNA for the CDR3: TGTGCCAGCAGTGAAGCGTCCTCTGGAAACACCATATATTTT. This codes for CASSEASSGNTIYF.

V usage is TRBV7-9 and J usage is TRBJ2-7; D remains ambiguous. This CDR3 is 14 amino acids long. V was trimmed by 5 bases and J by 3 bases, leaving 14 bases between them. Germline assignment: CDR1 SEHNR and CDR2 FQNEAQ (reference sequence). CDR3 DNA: TGTGCCAGCAGCGCCGATTGGGCAGGCTACGAGCAGTACTTC. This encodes CASSADWAGYEQYF.

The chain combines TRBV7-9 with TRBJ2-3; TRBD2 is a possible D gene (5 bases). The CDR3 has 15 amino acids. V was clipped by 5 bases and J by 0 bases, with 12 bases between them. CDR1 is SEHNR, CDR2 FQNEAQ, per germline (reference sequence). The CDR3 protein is CASSPDSASTDTQYF. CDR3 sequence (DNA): TGTGCCAGCAGCCCGGACTCCGCTAGCACAGATACGCAGTATTTT.

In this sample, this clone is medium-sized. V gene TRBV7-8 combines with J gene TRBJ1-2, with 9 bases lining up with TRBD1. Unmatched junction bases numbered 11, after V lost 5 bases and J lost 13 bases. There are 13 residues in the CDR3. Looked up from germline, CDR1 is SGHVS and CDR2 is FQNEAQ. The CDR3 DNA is TGTGCCAGCAGCCCACGGGACAGGGCGGATTTCACCTTC. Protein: CASSPRDRADFTF.

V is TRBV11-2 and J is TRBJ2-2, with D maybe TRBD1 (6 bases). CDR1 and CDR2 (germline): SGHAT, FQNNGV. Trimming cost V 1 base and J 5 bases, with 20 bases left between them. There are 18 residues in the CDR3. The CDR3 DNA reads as TGTGCCAGCAGCTTAGTTTCAGGGGTTGGGTTTAAAACCGGGGAGCTGTTTTTT. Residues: CASSLVSGVGFKTGELFF.

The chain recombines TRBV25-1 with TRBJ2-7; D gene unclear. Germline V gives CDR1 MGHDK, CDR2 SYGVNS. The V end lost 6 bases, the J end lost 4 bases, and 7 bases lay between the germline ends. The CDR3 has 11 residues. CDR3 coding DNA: TGTGCCAGCAGAGACCGTTACGAGCAGTACTTC. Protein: CASRDRYEQYF.

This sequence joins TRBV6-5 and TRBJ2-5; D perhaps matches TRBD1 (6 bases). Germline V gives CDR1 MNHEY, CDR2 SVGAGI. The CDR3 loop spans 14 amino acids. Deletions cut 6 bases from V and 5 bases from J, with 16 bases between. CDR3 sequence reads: CASRIQGLGETQYF. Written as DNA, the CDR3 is TGTGCCAGCAGAATACAGGGCCTCGGGGAGACCCAGTACTTC.

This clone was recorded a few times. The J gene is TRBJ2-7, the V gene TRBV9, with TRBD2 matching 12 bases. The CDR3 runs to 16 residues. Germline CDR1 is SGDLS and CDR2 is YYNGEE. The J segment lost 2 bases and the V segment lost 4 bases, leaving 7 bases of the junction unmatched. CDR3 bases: TGTGCCAGCAGCCCCAGAGGACTAGCGGGGACCTACGAGCAGTACTTC. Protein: CASSPRGLAGTYEQYF.

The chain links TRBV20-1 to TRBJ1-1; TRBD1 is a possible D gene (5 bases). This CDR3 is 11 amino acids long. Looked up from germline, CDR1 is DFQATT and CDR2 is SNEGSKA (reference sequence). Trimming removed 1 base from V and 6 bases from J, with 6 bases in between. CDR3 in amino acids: CSARGDAEAFF. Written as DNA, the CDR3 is TGCAGTGCTAGAGGGGACGCTGAAGCTTTCTTT.

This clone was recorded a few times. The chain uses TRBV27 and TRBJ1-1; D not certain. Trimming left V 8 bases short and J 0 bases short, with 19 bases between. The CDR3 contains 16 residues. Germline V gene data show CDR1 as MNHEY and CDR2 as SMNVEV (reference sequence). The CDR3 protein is CASGYFPSSMNTEAFF. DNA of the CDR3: TGTGCCAGCGGATACTTTCCCAGTTCTATGAACACTGAAGCTTTCTTT.

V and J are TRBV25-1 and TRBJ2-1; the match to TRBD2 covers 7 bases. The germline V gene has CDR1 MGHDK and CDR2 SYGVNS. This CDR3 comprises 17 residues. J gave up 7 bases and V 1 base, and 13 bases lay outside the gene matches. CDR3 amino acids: CASSEFSRGGSLNEQFF. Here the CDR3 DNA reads TGTGCCAGCAGTGAATTCTCTCGGGGCGGGAGCCTAAATGAGCAGTTCTTC.

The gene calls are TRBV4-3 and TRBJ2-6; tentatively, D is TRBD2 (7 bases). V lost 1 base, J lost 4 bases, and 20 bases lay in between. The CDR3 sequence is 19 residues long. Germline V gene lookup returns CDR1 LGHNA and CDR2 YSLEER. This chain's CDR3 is CASSQVKGGTSGGANVLTF. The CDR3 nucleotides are TGCGCCAGCAGCCAAGTGAAGGGGGGGACCTCTGGCGGGGCCAACGTCCTGACTTTC.

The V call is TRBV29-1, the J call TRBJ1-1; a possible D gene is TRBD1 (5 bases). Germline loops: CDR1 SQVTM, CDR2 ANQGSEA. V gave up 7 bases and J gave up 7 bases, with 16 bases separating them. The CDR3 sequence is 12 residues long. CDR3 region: CSAKGGTLEAFF. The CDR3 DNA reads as TGCAGCGCGAAGGGAGGGACTCTTGAAGCTTTCTTT.